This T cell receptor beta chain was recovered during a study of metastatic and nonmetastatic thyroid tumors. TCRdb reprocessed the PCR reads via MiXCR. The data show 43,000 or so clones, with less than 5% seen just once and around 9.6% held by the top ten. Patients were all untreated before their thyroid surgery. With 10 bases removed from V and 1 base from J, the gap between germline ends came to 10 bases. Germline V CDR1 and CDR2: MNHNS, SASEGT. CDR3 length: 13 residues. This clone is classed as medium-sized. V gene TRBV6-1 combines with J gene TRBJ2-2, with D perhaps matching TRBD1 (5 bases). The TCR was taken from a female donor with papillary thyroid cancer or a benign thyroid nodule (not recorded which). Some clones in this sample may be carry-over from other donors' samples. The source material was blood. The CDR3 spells CATQVVNTGELFF. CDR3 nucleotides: TGTGCCACACAGGTCGTGAACACCGGGGAGCTGTTTTTT.